Listed here are 12 T cell receptor beta chains from one sample, sequenced in a study of blood T cell repertoires in COVID-19. Using immunoSEQ multiplex PCR, the repertoire was profiled, and TCRdb retains in-frame clones only, with some absent. The sample has about 53,000 clones, 70% to 85% seen once. Sequencing was carried out using peripheral blood. Source of these receptors: a human donor in a cohort sampled during active COVID-19.

The CDR3 DNA follows: TGTGCCAGCAGCCACGCCAGGGGAAGCGGGGCCCTTAGGAATGAGCAGTTCTTC. Residues: CASSHARGSGALRNEQFF. The gene calls are TRBV3-1 (or the pseudogene TRBV3-2) and TRBJ2-1, with D maybe TRBD2 (7 bases). Germline CDR1 is LGHDT and CDR2 is YNNKEL (reference sequence). The length of the CDR3 is 18 residues. Trimming left V 3 bases short and J 7 bases short, with 25 bases between.

The chain recombines TRBV18 with TRBJ1-1, with a tentative D call TRBD1 (6 bases). Trimming removed 5 bases from V and 1 base from J, with 11 bases in between. The CDR3 covers 14 residues. CDR1 and CDR2 (germline): KGHSH, LQKENI. As DNA, the CDR3 is TGTGCCAGCTCATTACAGGGTGGGAACACTGAAGCTTTCTTT. This codes for CASSLQGGNTEAFF.

The table lists this clone with a count of one. The rearrangement uses TRBV16 and TRBJ2-7, with D hard to call. The CDR3 has 17 amino acids. Trimming pared 1 base from V and 2 bases from J, leaving 18 bases between. Germline V gives CDR1 KGHSY, CDR2 FQNENV. DNA of the CDR3: TGTGCCAGCAGCCAATTTAAATCCGGGTTCCGCCCCTACGAGCAGTACTTC. The encoded protein is CASSQFKSGFRPYEQYF.

The V and J genes are TRBV7-9 and TRBJ1-4; 8 bases match TRBD1. Germline V gene data show CDR1 as SEHNR and CDR2 as FQNEAQ (reference sequence). Trimming took 2 bases from V and 8 from J; bases not matched to a gene: 4. The CDR3 spans 14 residues. CDR3 sequence: CASSLQGASEKLFF. The CDR3 DNA is TGTGCCAGCAGCTTACAGGGGGCATCGGAAAAACTGTTTTTT. Filled out from reference TRBV7-9 and TRBJ1-4, the complete variable domain reads DTGVSQNPRHKITKRGQNVTFRCDPISEHNRLYWYRQTLGQGPEFLTYFQNEAQLEKSRLLSDRFSAERPKGSFSTLEIQRTEQGDSAMYLCASSLQGASEKLFFGSGTQLSVL.

The chain recombines TRBV21-1 with TRBJ2-3; the table's TRBD2 call for D was not verified on the DNA. TRBV21-1 is a listed pseudogene. This CDR3 is 17 amino acids long. The CDR3 here is CASRSSGGGTHTDTQYF. In nucleotides, the CDR3 is TGTGCCAGCAGAAGTAGCGGGGGGGGAACACACACAGATACGCAGTATTTT.

The chain carries TRBV4-1 and TRBJ2-1; 11 bases map to TRBD2. The ends lost 5 bases at V and 9 bases at J; junction bases unmatched: 15. Germline-derived CDR1 and CDR2 are MGHRA and YSYEKL. The CDR3 covers 17 residues. The DNA of the CDR3 is TGCGCCAGCAGCAACGGACTAGCGGGCTCCAAGGGGGCTGAGCAGTTCTTC. Its protein is CASSNGLAGSKGAEQFF.

This chain connects TRBV11-2 to TRBJ2-7, with 8 bases fitting TRBD1. This CDR3 region has 14 residues. Germline V gene lookup returns CDR1 SGHAT and CDR2 FQNNGV. The V gene end was trimmed by 5 bases and the J gene end by 4 bases; junction bases not matched to a gene: 7. The CDR3 here is CASSQTTGGYEQYF. The CDR3 nucleotides read TGTGCCAGCAGCCAAACCACAGGGGGATACGAGCAGTACTTC.

V is TRBV6-1 and J is TRBJ2-2; D is unclear. V was pared by 1 base and J by 3 bases, with 9 bases between. The CDR3 covers 15 residues. Germline V gene lookup returns CDR1 MNHNS and CDR2 SASEGT. The CDR3 here is CASSEDRLDTGELFF. The CDR3 nucleotides are TGTGCCAGCAGTGAAGATAGATTGGACACCGGGGAGCTGTTTTTT.

The V call is TRBV9, the J call TRBJ2-1; tentative D call: TRBD2 (6 bases). This CDR3 has 17 residues. Trimming took 4 bases from V and 7 from J, leaving 24 bases between them. The germline gives CDR1 SGDLS, CDR2 YYNGEE. The DNA for the CDR3 is TGTGCCAGCAGCATATCGGGACTTCCTACGCCGAGTAATGAGCAGTTCTTC. It codes for CASSISGLPTPSNEQFF. Combining the CDR3 with reference TRBV9 and TRBJ2-1 gives the whole variable domain DSGVTQTPKHLITATGQRVTLRCSPRSGDLSVYWYQQSLDQGLQFLIQYYNGEERAKGNILERFSAQQFPDLHSELNLSSLELGDSALYFCASSISGLPTPSNEQFFGPGTRLTVL.

This sequence joins TRBV4-3 and TRBJ2-5, with 7 bases lining up with TRBD2. Germline CDR1 is LGHNA and CDR2 is YSLEER. The CDR3 loop spans 15 amino acids. Trimming removed 5 bases from V and 7 bases from J; junction bases left unmatched: 13. In DNA, the CDR3 is TGCGCCAGCAGCTATTTAGCGGGCCCCGGAGGGACCCAGTACTTC. This sequence encodes CASSYLAGPGGTQYF.

V gene TRBV6-6 combines with J gene TRBJ1-5; TRBD1 is a possible D gene (5 bases). Germline assignment: CDR1 MNHNY and CDR2 SVGAGI (reference sequence). The CDR3 contains 13 residues. The V and J ends lost 4 bases and 7 bases respectively, with 11 bases between them. CDR3 coding DNA: TGTGCCAGCAGTTCGGGGGATATACAGCCCCAGCATTTT. As protein: CASSSGDIQPQHF.

V usage is TRBV4-3 and J usage is TRBJ2-1; 9 positions agree with TRBD2. The CDR3 runs to 18 residues. Trimming removed 0 bases from V and 0 bases from J; junction bases left unmatched: 6. Germline loops: CDR1 LGHNA, CDR2 YSLEER. CDR3: CASSQEGGGGASYNEQFF. Written as DNA, the CDR3 is TGCGCCAGCAGCCAAGAAGGCGGCGGGGGGGCCTCCTACAATGAGCAGTTCTTC.